This T cell receptor beta chain was identified in a study of CD4 T cell repertoires in COVID-19. Donors had recovered from mild-to-severe COVID-19. The count of this clone is one. Germline loops: CDR1 SGHTA, CDR2 FQGNSA. This CDR3 spans 13 amino acids. Trimming took 1 base from V and 1 from J, leaving 4 bases between them. Assay: immunoSEQ multiplex PCR; the TCRdb copy retains only in-frame clones and omits some. Of approximately 75,000 clones listed, 83% are singletons. J is TRBJ1-2 and V is TRBV7-2; the D is unclear. This material consisted of CD4+ T cells from peripheral blood, taken after recovery from COVID-19. The source of this sequence is a human donor who had COVID-19. CDR3 bases: TGTGCCAGCAGCTTAGACGTTAACTATGGCTACACCTTC. It is translated as CASSLDVNYGYTF. The whole variable domain, remainder taken from reference TRBV7-2 and TRBJ1-2, is GAGVSQSPSNKVTEKGKDVELRCDPISGHTALYWYRQSLGQGLEFLIYFQGNSAPDKSGLPSDRFSAERTGGSVSTLTIQRTQQEDSAVYLCASSLDVNYGYTFGSGTRLTVV.